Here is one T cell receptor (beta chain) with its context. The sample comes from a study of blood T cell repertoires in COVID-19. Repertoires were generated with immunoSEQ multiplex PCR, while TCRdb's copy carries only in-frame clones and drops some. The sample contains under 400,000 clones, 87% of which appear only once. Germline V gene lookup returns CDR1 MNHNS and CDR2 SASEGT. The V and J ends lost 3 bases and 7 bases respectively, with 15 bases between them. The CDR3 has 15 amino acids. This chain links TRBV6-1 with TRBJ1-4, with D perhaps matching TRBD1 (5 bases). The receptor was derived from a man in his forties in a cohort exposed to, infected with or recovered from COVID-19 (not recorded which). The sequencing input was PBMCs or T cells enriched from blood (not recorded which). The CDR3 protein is CASSDLTLGGEKLFF. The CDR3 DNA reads TGTGCCAGCAGTGATTTAACCTTGGGGGGTGAAAAACTGTTTTTT.